These T cell receptor beta chains were read from a single sample in a study of CD4 and CD8 cells across lung adenocarcinoma regions. Via MiXCR, TCRdb re-called the PCR reads, giving one row per CDR3 protein. Found here are about 20,000 distinct CDR3 sequences, roughly half of them singletons; the top ten hold more than 20%. The sample taken for sequencing was CD8+ T cells from the center of a lung tumor. These receptors came from a female donor with lung adenocarcinoma. The CD4 and CD8 labels of this study may be unreliable. Each CDR3 is given without its conserved first and last residue. A D gene is named only where the DNA matches it firmly.

d_gene: TRBD1; v_gene: TRBV5-1; CDR3aa: ASSLDWDRKETQY
d_gene: -; v_gene: TRBV30; CDR3aa: AWREENALSQETQY
d_gene: -; v_gene: TRBV6-1; CDR3aa: ASRGTARPDTQY
d_gene: TRBD2; v_gene: TRBV3-1; CDR3aa: ASSQLGSGETQY
d_gene: -; v_gene: TRBV27; CDR3aa: ASGVRDHDVQY
d_gene: -; v_gene: TRBV9; CDR3aa: ASSVNLGGGRQGEQF
d_gene: TRBD2; v_gene: TRBV20-1; CDR3aa: SASTSGRGPIAKNIQY
d_gene: -; v_gene: TRBV6-1; CDR3aa: ASSEARITGELF
d_gene: -; v_gene: TRBV11-2; CDR3aa: ASSPQIKPGEQY
d_gene: TRBD2; v_gene: TRBV10-2; CDR3aa: ARGTGGRYTDTQY
d_gene: -; v_gene: TRBV27; CDR3aa: GGSAYETQY
d_gene: -; v_gene: TRBV7-6; CDR3aa: ASSPELGGLGTQY
d_gene: TRBD2; v_gene: TRBV24-1; CDR3aa: ATSGAGAGVDTQY
d_gene: -; v_gene: TRBV14; CDR3aa: ASSHTRGTGELF
d_gene: -; v_gene: TRBV27; CDR3aa: ARGHGGGDTDTQY
d_gene: TRBD2; v_gene: TRBV27; CDR3aa: GGGSGGRGEETQY
d_gene: -; v_gene: TRBV6-1; CDR3aa: ASTRRGLDGTDTQY
d_gene: TRBD2; v_gene: TRBV27; CDR3aa: ASSLSLAGMMNEQY
d_gene: -; v_gene: TRBV6-5; CDR3aa: ASSSEQTSTDTQY
d_gene: -; v_gene: TRBV11-1; CDR3aa: ASSLATGTRDIQY
d_gene: -; v_gene: TRBV6-1; CDR3aa: ASTDGYGYT
d_gene: TRBD1; v_gene: TRBV7-6; CDR3aa: ASSLALTGTEAEAF
d_gene: -; v_gene: TRBV11-3; CDR3aa: ARGLGVTNIQY
d_gene: -; v_gene: TRBV10-1; CDR3aa: ARAGRTGAQY
d_gene: -; v_gene: TRBV6-1; CDR3aa: ASSEALQSSTDTQY
d_gene: TRBD1; v_gene: TRBV27; CDR3aa: ASRTLGQGNEQF
d_gene: -; v_gene: TRBV5-1; CDR3aa: ASSFGSQGPTDTQY
d_gene: -; v_gene: TRBV7-8; CDR3aa: ASSLNRAVGEQY
d_gene: -; v_gene: TRBV27; CDR3aa: ASGQGLGAKNTQY
d_gene: TRBD1; v_gene: TRBV12-3/TRBV12-4; CDR3aa: ASSLVATGDNEQF
d_gene: -; v_gene: TRBV27; CDR3aa: ASSPTRGGPYGYT
d_gene: TRBD2; v_gene: TRBV24-1; CDR3aa: ATSDALAGGPEEQY
d_gene: TRBD2; v_gene: TRBV10-3; CDR3aa: ATIPLAAYNEQF
d_gene: -; v_gene: TRBV27; CDR3aa: ASSLRAQETQY
d_gene: -; v_gene: TRBV10-3; CDR3aa: GIKGSRAKDTQY
d_gene: TRBD1; v_gene: TRBV27; CDR3aa: ASSFLGTGSEKLF
d_gene: -; v_gene: TRBV10-3; CDR3aa: AGIGGRGEETQY
d_gene: TRBD2; v_gene: TRBV27; CDR3aa: GSGGRVQNTQY
d_gene: -; v_gene: TRBV7-6; CDR3aa: ASSLVAGAETQF
d_gene: -; v_gene: TRBV27; CDR3aa: ATRLGLEAANTGAQY
d_gene: -; v_gene: TRBV6-1; CDR3aa: ASAGHGGRDQDIQY
d_gene: TRBD2; v_gene: TRBV6-1; CDR3aa: GSEAGMWATDTQY
d_gene: -; v_gene: TRBV25-1; CDR3aa: ASSQQGRGKEKLF
d_gene: -; v_gene: TRBV27; CDR3aa: ASSTGLCATNTQY
d_gene: TRBD1; v_gene: TRBV6-5; CDR3aa: ASSYRDREKLF
d_gene: TRBD1; v_gene: TRBV11-2; CDR3aa: ASSRDRVGYT
d_gene: -; v_gene: TRBV5-1; CDR3aa: ASSLQGGANVLT
d_gene: TRBD2; v_gene: TRBV27; CDR3aa: ASSAPRTSGTYAQF